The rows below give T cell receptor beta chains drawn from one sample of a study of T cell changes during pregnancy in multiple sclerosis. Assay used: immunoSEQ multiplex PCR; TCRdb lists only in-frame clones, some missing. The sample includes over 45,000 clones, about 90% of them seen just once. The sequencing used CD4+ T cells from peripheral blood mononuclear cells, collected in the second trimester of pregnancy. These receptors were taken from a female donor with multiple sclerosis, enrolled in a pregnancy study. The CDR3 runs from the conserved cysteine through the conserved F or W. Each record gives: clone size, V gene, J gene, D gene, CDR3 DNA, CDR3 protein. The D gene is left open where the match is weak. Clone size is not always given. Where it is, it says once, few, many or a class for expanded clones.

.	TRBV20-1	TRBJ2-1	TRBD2	TGCAGTGCTAGACCGGGACTAGAGCAGTTCTTC	CSARPGLEQFF
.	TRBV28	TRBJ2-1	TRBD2	TGTGCCAGCAAGGGAACGCCGGGACTAGCGGGAGGCGAGCAGTTCTTC	CASKGTPGLAGGEQFF
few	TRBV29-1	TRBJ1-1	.	TGCAGCGCCCAAGGGGGATTGGACACTGAAGCTTTCTTT	CSAQGGLDTEAFF
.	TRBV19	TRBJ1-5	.	TGTGCCAGTAGTCCCACAGGGACCCTTAGCAATCAGCCCCAGCATTTT	CASSPTGTLSNQPQHF
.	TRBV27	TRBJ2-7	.	TGTGCCAGCAGTTTACGACGGGAACCCCAGAAGTATGAGCAGTACTTC	CASSLRREPQKYEQYF
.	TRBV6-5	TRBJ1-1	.	TGTGCCAGCAGTTATAACAGGGTTACTGAAGCTTTCTTT	CASSYNRVTEAFF
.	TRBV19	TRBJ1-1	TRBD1	TGTGCCAGTAGAGTCAATCGGGACAGGGCTGAAGCTTTCTTT	CASRVNRDRAEAFF
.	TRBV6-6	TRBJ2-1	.	TGTGCCAGCACCCTAACGGGGGACGGGCTCATCAATGAGCAGTTCTTC	CASTLTGDGLINEQFF
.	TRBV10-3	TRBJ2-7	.	TGTGCCATCAGTGGTACTAGAGACTCCTACGAGCAGTACTTC	CAISGTRDSYEQYF
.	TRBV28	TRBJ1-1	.	TGTGCCAGCAGTATCGGGGGTTACGGCACTGAAGCTTTCTTT	CASSIGGYGTEAFF
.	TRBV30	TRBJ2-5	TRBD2	TGTGCCTGGAGTGTACTAGCGGGGGGGGAGACCCAGTACTTC	CAWSVLAGGETQYF
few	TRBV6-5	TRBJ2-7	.	TGTGCCAGCGGGGGCACCAAGGCCTACGAGCAGTACTTC	CASGGTKAYEQYF
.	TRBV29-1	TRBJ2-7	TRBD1	TGCAGCGTCGGTGGGACAGCCTACGAGCAGTACTTC	CSVGGTAYEQYF
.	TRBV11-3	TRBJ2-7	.	TGTGCCAGCAGGCCCCTAGGGCAGTACTTC	CASRPLGQYF
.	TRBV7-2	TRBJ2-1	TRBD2	TGTGCCAGCAGCTCTCGGGGGGGCAATGAGCAGTTCTTC	CASSSRGGNEQFF
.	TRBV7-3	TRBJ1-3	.	TGTGCCAGCAGCTTATTCCCCGGGTTAGGAAACACCATATATTTT	CASSLFPGLGNTIYF
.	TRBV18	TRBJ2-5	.	TGTGCCAGCTCACCCCTCGAGGGCGTCCGAGGGGAGACCCAGTACTTC	CASSPLEGVRGETQYF
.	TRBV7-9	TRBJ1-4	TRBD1	TGTGCCAGCAGCACCGGGACAGGGGGATACGAAAAACTGTTTTTT	CASSTGTGGYEKLFF
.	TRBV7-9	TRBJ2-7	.	TGTGCCAGCAGCTTCGGGACAGTGACCCCTAGCGCGTACTTC	CASSFGTVTPSAYF
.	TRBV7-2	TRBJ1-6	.	TGTGCCAGCAGCTTGGAGGGGCGTTACTCACCCCTCCACTTT	CASSLEGRYSPLHF
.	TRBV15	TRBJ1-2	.	TGTGCCACCAGCAGAGGGGGGGTAGGTTATGGCTACACCTTC	CATSRGGVGYGYTF
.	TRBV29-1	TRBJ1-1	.	TGCAGCGTCGAACGACAGCTTACTAACACTGAAGCTTTCTTT	CSVERQLTNTEAFF
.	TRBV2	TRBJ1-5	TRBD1	TGTGCCAGCAGTGAAGGCGGGACAGCCCGGCCCCAGCATTTT	CASSEGGTARPQHF
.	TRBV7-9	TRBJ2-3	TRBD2	TGTGCCAGCAGCTCTAGCGGGGGGGATACGCAGTATTTT	CASSSSGGDTQYF
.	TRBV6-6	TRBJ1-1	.	TGTGCCAGCAACTCTGGGCAGGTGAACACTGAAGCTTTCTTT	CASNSGQVNTEAFF
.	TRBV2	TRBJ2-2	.	TGTGCCAGCAGTGTCCGGAGCACCGGGGAGCTGTTTTTT	CASSVRSTGELFF
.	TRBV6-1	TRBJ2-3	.	TGTGCCAGCCGGGCGGGACCCACAGATACGCAGTATTTT	CASRAGPTDTQYF
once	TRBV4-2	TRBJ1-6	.	TGTGCCAGCAGCCAAGATGGTCAGGTTAAAGGTAACCTCCACTTT	CASSQDGQVKGNLHF
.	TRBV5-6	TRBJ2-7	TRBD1	TGTGCCAGCAACAGACAGGGTGGCTACGAGCAGTACTTC	CASNRQGGYEQYF